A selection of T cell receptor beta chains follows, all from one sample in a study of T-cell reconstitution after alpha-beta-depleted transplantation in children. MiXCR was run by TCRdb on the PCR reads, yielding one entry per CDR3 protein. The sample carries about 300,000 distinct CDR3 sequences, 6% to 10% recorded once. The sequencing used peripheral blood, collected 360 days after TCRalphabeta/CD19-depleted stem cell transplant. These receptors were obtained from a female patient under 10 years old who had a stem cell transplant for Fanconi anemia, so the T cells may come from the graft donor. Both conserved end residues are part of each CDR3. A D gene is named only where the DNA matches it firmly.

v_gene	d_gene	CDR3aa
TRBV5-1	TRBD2	CASSGIAGGPGTQYF
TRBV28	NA	CASSDGTPHGYTF
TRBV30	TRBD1	CALPGQGSHEQFF
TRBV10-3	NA	CAIGGSSYNSPLHF
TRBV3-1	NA	CASSQDLWERGDTQYF
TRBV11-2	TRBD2	CASSLRGPGLQNTGELFF
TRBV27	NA	CAWSVRRTRSKNIQYF
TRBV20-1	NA	CSASRDLNTDTQYF
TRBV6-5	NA	CASWAGGGAFF
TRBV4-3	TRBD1	CASSLKTGYQAGANVLTF
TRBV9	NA	CASSVFSGELFF
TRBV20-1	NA	CSAREGPNQPQHF